These T cell receptor beta chains were read from a single sample in a study of cytomegalovirus exposure and HLA in healthy donors. Repertoires were generated with immunoSEQ multiplex PCR, while TCRdb's copy carries only in-frame clones and drops some. The repertoire has about 130,000 clones, around three quarters of them found once; the top ten carry roughly 2%. The material sequenced was PBMCs. All receptors come from a man younger than 30 in good health and CMV-seronegative. The CDR3 runs from the conserved cysteine through the conserved F or W. A D gene is named only where the DNA matches it firmly. The size field is filled for only some rows; it gives once, few, many or a size class.

j_call: TRBJ2-1; d_call: -; v_call: TRBV5-1; clone_size: -; cdr3_nt: TGCGCCAGCAGCTTGGAGGGCTTGGAGGGAGGCCTGTTCTTC; cdr3_aa: CASSLEGLEGGLFF
j_call: TRBJ1-2; d_call: -; v_call: TRBV27; clone_size: -; cdr3_nt: TGTGCCAGCAGGGCAGGGGTTAACGGCTACACCTTC; cdr3_aa: CASRAGVNGYTF
j_call: TRBJ1-2; d_call: -; v_call: TRBV30; clone_size: few; cdr3_nt: TGTGCCTGGAGTGGGGGGGGCTATGGCTACACCTTC; cdr3_aa: CAWSGGGYGYTF
j_call: TRBJ1-5; d_call: -; v_call: TRBV27; clone_size: -; cdr3_nt: TGTGCCAGCAGTTTAGGGCAGGGTGGCAATCAGCCCCAGCATTTT; cdr3_aa: CASSLGQGGNQPQHF
j_call: TRBJ2-3; d_call: TRBD2; v_call: TRBV10-3; clone_size: -; cdr3_nt: TGTGCCATCAGGGGGACTAGCGGGAGCACAGATACGCAGTATTTT; cdr3_aa: CAIRGTSGSTDTQYF
j_call: TRBJ2-2; d_call: -; v_call: TRBV18; clone_size: -; cdr3_nt: TGTGCCAGCTCACCACCTCTAGGGGCTGAGGCCGGGGAGCTGTTTTTT; cdr3_aa: CASSPPLGAEAGELFF
j_call: TRBJ2-7; d_call: TRBD1; v_call: TRBV7-9; clone_size: -; cdr3_nt: TGTGCCAGCAGCTTAGGTACCTGGGACAGGGGGCCCTACGAGCAGTACTTC; cdr3_aa: CASSLGTWDRGPYEQYF
j_call: TRBJ1-4; d_call: -; v_call: TRBV6-1; clone_size: -; cdr3_nt: TGTGCCAGCAGTGACGGGGGTAGGGAAAAACTGTTTTTT; cdr3_aa: CASSDGGREKLFF
j_call: TRBJ1-2; d_call: -; v_call: TRBV30; clone_size: -; cdr3_nt: TGTGCCTGGAGTGTGGCCAGGGGATATGGCTACACCTTC; cdr3_aa: CAWSVARGYGYTF
j_call: TRBJ2-3; d_call: -; v_call: TRBV18; clone_size: -; cdr3_nt: TGTGCCAGCTCACCAATCGCGGGCAGCACAGATACGCAGTATTTT; cdr3_aa: CASSPIAGSTDTQYF
j_call: TRBJ2-3; d_call: -; v_call: TRBV6-1; clone_size: -; cdr3_nt: TGTGCCAGCAGCGAAAATCCCCCTCGGCTAGCGAGTAGCACAGATACGCAGTATTTT; cdr3_aa: CASSENPPRLASSTDTQYF
j_call: TRBJ1-6; d_call: -; v_call: TRBV19; clone_size: -; cdr3_nt: TGTGCCAGTAGTATCGGGGGTTCACCCCTCCACTTT; cdr3_aa: CASSIGGSPLHF
j_call: TRBJ2-5; d_call: TRBD1; v_call: TRBV7-3; clone_size: -; cdr3_nt: TGTGCCAGCAGCCCAGGGGGTGGGGAGACCCAGTACTTC; cdr3_aa: CASSPGGGETQYF
j_call: TRBJ2-6; d_call: -; v_call: TRBV18; clone_size: few; cdr3_nt: TGTGCCAGCTCATACGGGGGTTGGTCTGGGGCCAACGTCCTGACTTTC; cdr3_aa: CASSYGGWSGANVLTF
j_call: TRBJ2-1; d_call: -; v_call: TRBV30; clone_size: -; cdr3_nt: TGTGCCTGGAGCAGGGGATCCTACAATGAGCAGTTCTTC; cdr3_aa: CAWSRGSYNEQFF
j_call: TRBJ2-1; d_call: -; v_call: TRBV7-2; clone_size: -; cdr3_nt: TGTGCCAGCAGCCTGGACACGGTTAGCAATGAGCAGTTCTTC; cdr3_aa: CASSLDTVSNEQFF
j_call: TRBJ1-2; d_call: -; v_call: TRBV7-9; clone_size: -; cdr3_nt: TGTGCCAGCAGCAATATCGGACAGTGCGGCTACACCTTC; cdr3_aa: CASSNIGQCGYTF
j_call: TRBJ2-5; d_call: TRBD2; v_call: TRBV6-5; clone_size: -; cdr3_nt: TGTGCCAGCAGTTACTCGTTGGCGGGGGGAGAGACCCAGTACTTC; cdr3_aa: CASSYSLAGGETQYF
j_call: TRBJ2-7; d_call: -; v_call: TRBV4-1; clone_size: -; cdr3_nt: TGCGCCAGCAGCCCAACTAGTTTAGTCGACGAGCAGTACTTC; cdr3_aa: CASSPTSLVDEQYF
j_call: TRBJ2-5; d_call: -; v_call: TRBV9; clone_size: few; cdr3_nt: TGTGCCAGCAGCGTTTTGGGGGCGGGAGAGACCCAGTACTTC; cdr3_aa: CASSVLGAGETQYF
j_call: TRBJ1-3; d_call: TRBD1; v_call: TRBV2; clone_size: -; cdr3_nt: TGTGCCAGCAGCCAACAGGGGACAGGAAACACCATATATTTT; cdr3_aa: CASSQQGTGNTIYF
j_call: TRBJ2-5; d_call: -; v_call: TRBV6-1; clone_size: -; cdr3_nt: TGTGCCAGCAGTGCGATGAGACTAGGCCCCGGGGAGACCCAGTACTTC; cdr3_aa: CASSAMRLGPGETQYF
j_call: TRBJ2-2; d_call: -; v_call: TRBV5-6; clone_size: -; cdr3_nt: TGTGCCAGCAGCAAAACTACGAACACCGGGGAGCTGTTTTTT; cdr3_aa: CASSKTTNTGELFF
j_call: TRBJ2-1; d_call: TRBD2; v_call: TRBV9; clone_size: -; cdr3_nt: TGTGCCAGCAGCGCCACCCCTTCGGGGACTAGCGGGTACAATGAGCAGTTCTTC; cdr3_aa: CASSATPSGTSGYNEQFF
j_call: TRBJ2-1; d_call: -; v_call: TRBV5-1; clone_size: -; cdr3_nt: TGCGCCAGCAGCTTGAACCCCGGGGCCTACAATGAGCAGTTCTTC; cdr3_aa: CASSLNPGAYNEQFF
j_call: TRBJ2-3; d_call: -; v_call: TRBV7-2; clone_size: -; cdr3_nt: TGTGCCAGCAGCTTAGACAGGGTCACAGATACGCAGTATTTT; cdr3_aa: CASSLDRVTDTQYF
j_call: TRBJ2-7; d_call: -; v_call: TRBV11-2; clone_size: -; cdr3_nt: TGTGCCAGCAGCTTACATTCGGGCTACGAGCAGTACTTC; cdr3_aa: CASSLHSGYEQYF
j_call: TRBJ1-1; d_call: TRBD1; v_call: TRBV7-9; clone_size: few; cdr3_nt: TGTGCCAGCAGCCCTAGTTCAGGGGGAACTGAAGCTTTCTTT; cdr3_aa: CASSPSSGGTEAFF
j_call: TRBJ1-4; d_call: TRBD1; v_call: TRBV6-5; clone_size: -; cdr3_nt: TGTGCCAGCAGTTCTATGACAGGGGGCGGTGAAAAACTGTTTTTT; cdr3_aa: CASSSMTGGGEKLFF
j_call: TRBJ2-1; d_call: TRBD2; v_call: TRBV9; clone_size: -; cdr3_nt: TGTGCCAGCAGCCCCCGAGGGAGGGATGAGCAGTTCTTC; cdr3_aa: CASSPRGRDEQFF
j_call: TRBJ1-2; d_call: -; v_call: TRBV30; clone_size: -; cdr3_nt: TGTGCCTGGAGTGTAACAGTGGGTGGCTGCACCTTC; cdr3_aa: CAWSVTVGGCTF
j_call: TRBJ1-5; d_call: TRBD1; v_call: TRBV10-3; clone_size: -; cdr3_nt: TGTGCCATCGGACAGGGGGCATATAGCAATCAGCCCCAGCATTTT; cdr3_aa: CAIGQGAYSNQPQHF
j_call: TRBJ1-5; d_call: -; v_call: TRBV6-6; clone_size: -; cdr3_nt: TGTGCCAGCGGGCCGACGAATCAGCCCCAGCATTTT; cdr3_aa: CASGPTNQPQHF
j_call: TRBJ2-2; d_call: TRBD2; v_call: TRBV6-1; clone_size: -; cdr3_nt: TGTGCCAGCAGTCAAGCCGGGACTAGCGGCACGAACACCGGGGAGCTGTTTTTT; cdr3_aa: CASSQAGTSGTNTGELFF
j_call: TRBJ1-4; d_call: TRBD1; v_call: TRBV7-9; clone_size: few; cdr3_nt: TGTGCCAGCAGCTCTGAGACAGGGGTACGTGAAAAACTGTTTTTT; cdr3_aa: CASSSETGVREKLFF
j_call: TRBJ1-5; d_call: TRBD1; v_call: TRBV6-6; clone_size: -; cdr3_nt: TGTGCCAGCAGTCCGACATACCCAGGGGGCGGTCAGCCCCAGCATTTT; cdr3_aa: CASSPTYPGGGQPQHF
j_call: TRBJ2-7; d_call: -; v_call: TRBV28; clone_size: few; cdr3_nt: TGTGCCAGCAGAGCCGTTTACGAGCAGTACTTC; cdr3_aa: CASRAVYEQYF
j_call: TRBJ1-2; d_call: -; v_call: TRBV7-9; clone_size: -; cdr3_nt: TGTTCCAGCAGCTGGACAGATCATGACACCTTC; cdr3_aa: CSSSWTDHDTF
j_call: TRBJ1-4; d_call: -; v_call: TRBV5-1; clone_size: -; cdr3_nt: TGCGCCAGCAGCTTGAGACAGAGTAATGAAAAACTGTTTTTT; cdr3_aa: CASSLRQSNEKLFF
j_call: TRBJ1-1; d_call: -; v_call: TRBV6-5; clone_size: few; cdr3_nt: TGTGCCAGCAGTCCCGGAGGGGCGGGTGAAGCTTTCTTT; cdr3_aa: CASSPGGAGEAFF
j_call: TRBJ2-3; d_call: -; v_call: TRBV5-1; clone_size: -; cdr3_nt: TGCGCCAGCAGCGTACAGGTTAGCACAGATACGCAGTATTTT; cdr3_aa: CASSVQVSTDTQYF
j_call: TRBJ1-4; d_call: TRBD1; v_call: TRBV18; clone_size: once; cdr3_nt: TGTGCCAGCTCACCAGCGGGACAGGCAGTATTAACTAATGAAAAACTGTTTTTT; cdr3_aa: CASSPAGQAVLTNEKLFF
j_call: TRBJ2-3; d_call: -; v_call: TRBV18; clone_size: -; cdr3_nt: TGTGCCAGCTCACCACCAGAGACAGATACGCAGTATTTT; cdr3_aa: CASSPPETDTQYF
j_call: TRBJ2-1; d_call: -; v_call: TRBV18; clone_size: -; cdr3_nt: TGTGCCAGCTCACCTCCTACAGGTAGCGGTGAGCAGTTCTTC; cdr3_aa: CASSPPTGSGEQFF
j_call: TRBJ2-3; d_call: TRBD1; v_call: TRBV7-6; clone_size: -; cdr3_nt: TGTGCCAGCAGCGGGACAGGGGGCGTCCCAGATACGCAGTATTTT; cdr3_aa: CASSGTGGVPDTQYF
j_call: TRBJ2-7; d_call: TRBD1; v_call: TRBV10-1; clone_size: -; cdr3_nt: TGCGCCAGCAGTGAGGGTGGGACAGGGGGCAGGGGCGAGCAGTACTTC; cdr3_aa: CASSEGGTGGRGEQYF
j_call: TRBJ2-7; d_call: TRBD2; v_call: TRBV5-6; clone_size: -; cdr3_nt: TGTGCCAGCAGCTCGGGAGGTTACTACGAGCAGTACTTC; cdr3_aa: CASSSGGYYEQYF
j_call: TRBJ2-1; d_call: TRBD2; v_call: TRBV28; clone_size: -; cdr3_nt: TGTGCCAGCAGCGCACCCTCTAGCGGGAGACCCAGCTCCTACAATGAGCAGTTCTTC; cdr3_aa: CASSAPSSGRPSSYNEQFF
j_call: TRBJ2-3; d_call: -; v_call: TRBV6-6; clone_size: -; cdr3_nt: TGTGCCAGCAGGTACCCGGGAGCAGATACGCAGTATTTT; cdr3_aa: CASRYPGADTQYF
j_call: TRBJ2-1; d_call: TRBD2; v_call: TRBV27; clone_size: -; cdr3_nt: TGTGCCACTTACGGGGCTAGCGGGAGTGTCTACAATGAGCAGTTCTTC; cdr3_aa: CATYGASGSVYNEQFF
j_call: TRBJ2-7; d_call: -; v_call: TRBV28; clone_size: -; cdr3_nt: TGTGTAGCGGCGAGCTCCTACGAGCAGTACTTC; cdr3_aa: CVAASSYEQYF
j_call: TRBJ2-3; d_call: TRBD2; v_call: TRBV2; clone_size: -; cdr3_nt: TGTGCCAGCAGGGAGCGGGAGCGGTCAGATACGCAGTATTTT; cdr3_aa: CASRERERSDTQYF
j_call: TRBJ1-1; d_call: TRBD1; v_call: TRBV5-4; clone_size: -; cdr3_nt: TGTGCCAGCAGCTTGGGGGGACAGGGAAACACTGAAGCTTTCTTT; cdr3_aa: CASSLGGQGNTEAFF
j_call: TRBJ1-5; d_call: -; v_call: TRBV18; clone_size: -; cdr3_nt: TGTGCCAGCTCACCTCAGGGTAGGGGCAATCAGCCCCAGCATTTT; cdr3_aa: CASSPQGRGNQPQHF